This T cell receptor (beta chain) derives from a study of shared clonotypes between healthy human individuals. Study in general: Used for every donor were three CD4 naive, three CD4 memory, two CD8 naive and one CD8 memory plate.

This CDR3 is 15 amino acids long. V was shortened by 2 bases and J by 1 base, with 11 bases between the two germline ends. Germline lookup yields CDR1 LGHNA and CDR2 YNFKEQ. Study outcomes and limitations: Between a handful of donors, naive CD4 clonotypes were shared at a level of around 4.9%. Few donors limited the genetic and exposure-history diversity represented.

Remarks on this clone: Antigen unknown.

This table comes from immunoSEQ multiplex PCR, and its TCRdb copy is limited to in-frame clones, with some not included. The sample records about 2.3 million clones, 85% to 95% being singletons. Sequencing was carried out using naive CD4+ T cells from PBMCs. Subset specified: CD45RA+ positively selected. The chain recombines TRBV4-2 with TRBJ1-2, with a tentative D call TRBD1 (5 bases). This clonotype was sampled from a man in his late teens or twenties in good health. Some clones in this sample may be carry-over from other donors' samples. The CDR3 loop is CASSQTTGFNYGYTF. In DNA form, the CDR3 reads TGTGCCAGCAGCCAAACCACAGGCTTTAACTATGGCTACACCTTC.